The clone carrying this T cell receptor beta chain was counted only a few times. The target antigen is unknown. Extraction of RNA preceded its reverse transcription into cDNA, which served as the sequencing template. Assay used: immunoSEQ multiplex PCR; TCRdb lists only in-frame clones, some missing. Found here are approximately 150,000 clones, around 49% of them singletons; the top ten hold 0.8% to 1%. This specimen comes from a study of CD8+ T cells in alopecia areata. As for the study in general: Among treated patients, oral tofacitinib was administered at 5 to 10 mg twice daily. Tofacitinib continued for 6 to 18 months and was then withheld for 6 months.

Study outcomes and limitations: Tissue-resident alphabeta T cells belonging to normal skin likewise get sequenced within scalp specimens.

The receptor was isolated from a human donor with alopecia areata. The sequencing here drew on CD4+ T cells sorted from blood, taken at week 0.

As DNA, the CDR3 is TGCAGCGTTCCGGCGGGGACCTGGGAGACCCAGTACTTC. It encodes CSVPAGTWETQYF. J is TRBJ2-5 and V is TRBV29-1; possible D gene TRBD2, 6 bases. Germline CDR1 is SQVTM and CDR2 is ANQGSEA. This CDR3 has 13 amino acids. The V end lost 5 bases, the J end lost 5 bases, and 15 bases lay between the germline ends.